This T cell receptor beta chain was retrieved from a study of T-cell reconstitution after alpha-beta-depleted transplantation in children. Points from the study as a whole: About two months after transplant, alpha-beta T cells reportedly came from several hundred expanded graft clones.

Germline-derived CDR1 and CDR2 are SGHTA and FQGNSA. V was pared by 2 bases and J by 4 bases, with 7 bases between. This CDR3 contains 13 residues. As it was prepared, the TCRbeta library received unique molecular identifiers. A single record per CDR3 protein comes from TCRdb applying MiXCR to the PCR reads. The sample has under 250,000 distinct CDR3 sequences; 24% are singletons. A remark on this clonotype: Its antigen is unknown.

The chain recombines TRBV7-2 with TRBJ2-3; weak D call: TRBD1 (6 bases). Specimen: PBMCs, mostly from graft donor cells, collected 360 days after TCRalphabeta/CD19-depleted stem cell transplant. This sequence was found in a female patient aged 2-9 years who had a stem cell transplant for congenital amegakaryocytic thrombocytopenia, so the T cells may come from the graft donor. The DNA for the CDR3 is TGTGCCAGCAGCTTACAGGGGCCAGATACGCAGTATTTT. As protein: CASSLQGPDTQYF. The full variable domain, completed using reference TRBV7-2 and TRBJ2-3, is GAGVSQSPSNKVTEKGKDVELRCDPISGHTALYWYRQSLGQGLEFLIYFQGNSAPDKSGLPSDRFSAERTGGSVSTLTIQRTQQEDSAVYLCASSLQGPDTQYFGPGTRLTVL.